The clone carrying this TCR beta chain was seen a handful of times. The assay used was immunoSEQ (version v3.0), run at survey level. Measured with immunoSEQ multiplex PCR; TCRdb has only the in-frame clones, and not every one. This sample has some 17,000 clones, with 70% to 90% found just once. Everyone in the study who had HIV was treated in the United States. This specimen belongs to a study of long-term antiretroviral therapy in people with HIV. Germline V gene lookup returns CDR1 SEHNR and CDR2 FQNEAQ (reference sequence). The CDR3 contains 9 residues. Between the trimmed V and J ends, which lost 8 bases and 6 bases, there was a span of 3 bases.

The sample consisted of unsorted PBMCs, taken 0.1 years before starting antiretroviral therapy. The chain joins TRBV7-9 to TRBJ2-3; no firm D call. The clonotype comes from a young man with HIV. The CDR3 DNA sequence: TGTGCCAGCTCCGATACGCAGTATTTT. Residues: CASSDTQYF.